The T cell receptor (beta chain) described here comes from a study of tumor and adjacent non-tumor tissue in lung cancer. Whole-study context: Patients comprised roughly 12 adenocarcinoma, a couple of squamous cell carcinoma and 1 small cell lung cancer. Samples averaged about 4.2 million productive TCRbeta reads each. Points from the study as a whole: Normal lung showed higher cumulative top 100 clone frequency than tumor. Significantly higher TCR diversity was found in tumor than normal lung.

CDR3 size: 14 residues. Germline-derived CDR1 and CDR2 are SEHNR and FQNEAQ (reference sequence). A remark on this clonotype: Antigen unknown. This may be a read error: a much more frequent sequence differs by one nucleotide.

TCRbeta libraries were built with three rounds of nested PCR, modified from ARM-PCR. TCRdb independently ran MiXCR on the multiplex PCR reads; one entry per CDR3 protein. The profile shows tens of thousands of distinct CDR3 sequences, 74% of them singletons. This sample's RNA came from whole unsorted tissue. Distant lung tissue was collected more than 3 cm away from the tumor edge. This receptor was identified in a woman aged 60-75 years with non-small cell lung cancer. The rearrangement joins TRBV7-9 to TRBJ2-1, with 7 positions matching TRBD2. Sample: distant non-tumor lung tissue. The CDR3 loop is CASRDGLEVNERFF. For the CDR3, the DNA is TGTGCCAGCAGAGATGGACTAGAGGTAAATGAGCGGTTCTTC.